A single sample is the source of the 32 T cell receptor beta chains below, sequenced in a study of shared clonotypes between healthy human individuals. Clones were sequenced by immunoSEQ multiplex PCR, and TCRdb holds only the in-frame ones, with some missing. Of 600,000 or so clones in the sample, roughly 98% were seen once. CD45RO-negative, CCR7-positively selected cells formed the naive CD8 fraction, excluding terminally differentiated effector memory CD45RA+ cells. The sequencing input was naive CD8+ T cells sorted from blood. The receptors here all came from a man aged 25-45 years in good health.

CDR3 DNA: TGTGCCACCAGCAGAGAAGTACGGGCTGAAGCTTTCTTT. The encoded protein is CATSREVRAEAFF. The chain has TRBV15 and TRBJ1-1; D ambiguous. Trimming removed 0 bases at V and 6 bases at J, with 8 bases between. The CDR3 extends over 13 amino acids. The germline V gene encodes CDR1 LNHNV and CDR2 YYDKDF (reference sequence).

This clone was seen once. This chain connects TRBV20-1 to TRBJ2-1; D remains ambiguous. Germline lookup yields CDR1 DFQATT and CDR2 SNEGSKA (reference sequence). This CDR3 spans 11 amino acids. V lost 0 bases to trimming and J lost 9 bases, with 6 bases between them. This chain's CDR3 is CSARDIGEQFF. The CDR3 DNA is TGCAGTGCTAGAGATATTGGTGAGCAGTTCTTC.

V usage is TRBV13 and J usage is TRBJ2-5; possible D gene TRBD1, 6 bases. Trimming took 5 bases from V and 5 from J, leaving 18 bases between them. The CDR3 extends over 15 amino acids. CDR1 and CDR2 from the germline V gene are PRHDT and FYEKMQ (reference sequence). CDR3 sequence: CASSAAGAQGETQYF. CDR3 DNA: TGTGCCAGCAGCGCCGCAGGGGCGCAGGGGGAGACCCAGTACTTC.

The chain links TRBV10-3 to TRBJ1-2; D gene ambiguous. Germline loops: CDR1 ENHRY, CDR2 SYGVKD. The germline V and J ends were trimmed by 4 bases and 3 bases, with 18 bases remaining between them. CDR3 length: 16 amino acids. The CDR3 bases are TGTGCCATCAGTGTGACCAGTGCCGGCTCGGACTATGGCTACACCTTC. Its protein product is CAISVTSAGSDYGYTF.

The chain links TRBV14 to TRBJ2-7; 8 bases map to TRBD2. Germline V gives CDR1 SGHDN, CDR2 FVKESK. The CDR3 contains 15 residues. Trimming removed 0 bases from V and 5 bases from J; junction bases left unmatched: 6. The CDR3 protein is CASSQDAGGRNEQYF. DNA of the CDR3: TGTGCCAGCAGCCAAGACGCGGGAGGAAGAAACGAGCAGTACTTC.

The chain has TRBV4-1 and TRBJ2-1, with no clear D. Trimming pared 0 bases from V and 7 bases from J, leaving 13 bases between. CDR1 is MGHRA, CDR2 YSYEKL, per germline. The CDR3 has 15 residues. The chain's CDR3 is CASSQETDLGNEQFF. CDR3 sequence (DNA): TGCGCCAGCAGCCAAGAAACAGACCTCGGGAATGAGCAGTTCTTC.

J is TRBJ1-5 and V is TRBV27; D is perhaps TRBD1 (6 bases). V lost 6 bases to trimming and J lost 0 bases, with 12 bases between them. The CDR3 runs to 15 residues. Germline assignment: CDR1 MNHEY and CDR2 SMNVEV (reference sequence). The CDR3, as DNA: TGTGCCAGCAGAACAGGGACGGCTAGCAATCAGCCCCAGCATTTT. Encoded protein: CASRTGTASNQPQHF.

The chain employs TRBV27 and TRBJ2-3, with 8 bases aligning to TRBD2. Germline V gene data show CDR1 as MNHEY and CDR2 as SMNVEV (reference sequence). The CDR3 is 20 residues long. The J segment lost 5 bases and the V segment lost 5 bases, leaving 24 bases of the junction unmatched. Here the CDR3 DNA reads TGTGCCAGCAGTACCAGGGACGAGGGGCCAGCGGGAGTAGGTGGAGATACGCAGTATTTT. Encoded protein: CASSTRDEGPAGVGGDTQYF.

This chain connects TRBV5-1 to TRBJ1-3; no definite D call. The germline gives CDR1 SGHRS, CDR2 YFSETQ. The CDR3 length is 14 residues. Trimming cost V 0 bases and J 0 bases, with 4 bases left between them. The CDR3 coding sequence is TGCGCCAGCAGCTTGGGCGGCTCTGGAAACACCATATATTTT. It specifies CASSLGGSGNTIYF.

As regards this clone: Distinct nucleotide sequences in the sample also encode this CDR3. The rearrangement uses TRBV7-9 and TRBJ2-7, with D possibly matching TRBD2 (5 bases). There are 11 residues in the CDR3. Trimming stripped 5 bases from V and 3 bases from J, with 5 bases between. From germline, CDR1 is SEHNR and CDR2 FQNEAQ (reference sequence). CDR3 loop: CASSGSYEQYF. The DNA of the CDR3 is TGTGCCAGCAGCGGGAGCTACGAGCAGTACTTC. Variable domain in full (rest from reference TRBV7-9 and TRBJ2-7): DTGVSQNPRHKITKRGQNVTFRCDPISEHNRLYWYRQTLGQGPEFLTYFQNEAQLEKSRLLSDRFSAERPKGSFSTLEIQRTEQGDSAMYLCASSGSYEQYFGPGTRLTVT.

The V and J genes are TRBV15 and TRBJ1-1; D call uncertain. In germline, CDR1 is LNHNV, CDR2 YYDKDF (reference sequence). CDR3 size: 12 residues. Trimming removed 5 bases from V and 5 bases from J, with 9 bases in between. The CDR3 reads CATSQGGTEAFF. The CDR3 region has the DNA TGTGCCACCAGCCAAGGTGGAACTGAAGCTTTCTTT. Filled out from reference TRBV15 and TRBJ1-1, the complete variable domain reads DAMVIQNPRYQVTQFGKPVTLSCSQTLNHNVMYWYQQKSSQAPKLLFHYYDKDFNNEADTPDNFQSRRPNTSFCFLDIRSPGLGDTAMYLCATSQGGTEAFFGQGTRLTVV.

The V call is TRBV7-9, the J call TRBJ1-2, with 8 bases fitting TRBD1. With V trimmed by 3 bases and J by 8 bases, 5 bases remained unmatched. Germline V lookup: CDR1 SEHNR, CDR2 FQNEAQ (reference sequence). CDR3 size: 13 residues. In DNA, the CDR3 is TGTGCCAGCAGCTTCATGGACAGGGAGGGCTACACCTTC. It is translated as CASSFMDREGYTF. Combining the CDR3 with reference TRBV7-9 and TRBJ1-2 gives the whole variable domain DTGVSQNPRHKITKRGQNVTFRCDPISEHNRLYWYRQTLGQGPEFLTYFQNEAQLEKSRLLSDRFSAERPKGSFSTLEIQRTEQGDSAMYLCASSFMDREGYTFGSGTRLTVV.

The chain is built from TRBV28 and TRBJ2-1, with 9 positions matching TRBD2. There are 16 residues in the CDR3. Germline V gene sequence: CDR1 MDHEN, CDR2 SYDVKM. V lost 5 bases and J lost 0; bases outside the gene matches: 5. In nucleotides, the CDR3 is TGTGCCAGCAGTCCATTTAGCGGGAGCTCCTACAATGAGCAGTTCTTC. Residues: CASSPFSGSSYNEQFF.

Worth noting for this clone: This same CDR3 is encoded by further DNA sequences in the sample. V and J are TRBV27 and TRBJ2-7; the match to TRBD1 covers 9 bases. The ends lost 3 bases at V and 2 bases at J; junction bases unmatched: 2. The CDR3 extends over 14 amino acids. The germline V gene encodes CDR1 MNHEY and CDR2 SMNVEV (reference sequence). DNA of the CDR3: TGTGCCAGCAGTTTGACAGGGGGTCCCTACGAGCAGTACTTC. This sequence encodes CASSLTGGPYEQYF.

This chain joins TRBV2 and TRBJ2-1, with a tentative D call TRBD1 (6 bases). The germline CDR1 and CDR2 sequences are SNHLY and FYNNEI. V was clipped by 4 bases and J by 4 bases, with 17 bases between them. This CDR3 is 16 amino acids long. The CDR3 sequence is CASSASQGRGYNEQFF. As DNA, the CDR3 is TGTGCCAGCAGTGCTTCACAGGGTAGGGGATACAATGAGCAGTTCTTC. The variable domain in full, completed from reference TRBV2 and TRBJ2-1, reads EPEVTQTPSHQVTQMGQEVILRCVPISNHLYFYWYRQILGQKVEFLVSFYNNEISEKSEIFDDQFSVERPDGSNFTLKIRSTKLEDSAMYFCASSASQGRGYNEQFFGPGTRLTVL.

V gene TRBV7-6 combines with J gene TRBJ2-1, with 7 bases that match TRBD1. J gave up 9 bases and V 5 bases, and 16 bases lay outside the gene matches. Germline V gives CDR1 SGHVS, CDR2 FNYEAQ. The CDR3 extends over 16 amino acids. The CDR3 reads CASSVLTGDYLLEQFF. The DNA for the CDR3 is TGTGCCAGCAGCGTATTAACAGGGGATTATCTCCTTGAGCAGTTCTTC.

V gene TRBV7-8 combines with J gene TRBJ2-7; D unclear. Germline CDR1 and CDR2: SGHVS and FQNEAQ. The V end lost 5 bases, the J end lost 5 bases, and 10 bases lay between the germline ends. This CDR3 comprises 12 residues. The CDR3 DNA sequence: TGTGCCAGCAGCACCCCAACAGACGAGCAGTACTTC. Amino acid sequence: CASSTPTDEQYF.

CDR3 in amino acids: CASSPPRGAYGYTF. The CDR3 DNA sequence: TGTGCCAGCAGCCCGCCTCGGGGGGCCTATGGCTACACCTTC. The gene calls are TRBV7-2 and TRBJ1-2, with D maybe TRBD1 (6 bases). The CDR3 has 14 residues. CDR1 is SGHTA and CDR2 is FQGNSA in the germline V gene. The germline V and J ends were trimmed by 5 bases and 4 bases, with 14 bases remaining between them. The full variable domain, its missing parts supplied by reference TRBV7-2 and TRBJ1-2, is GAGVSQSPSNKVTEKGKDVELRCDPISGHTALYWYRQSLGQGLEFLIYFQGNSAPDKSGLPSDRFSAERTGGSVSTLTIQRTQQEDSAVYLCASSPPRGAYGYTFGSGTRLTVV.

Notes on this clone: The same CDR3 also results from other DNA sequences found in this sample. The rearrangement joins TRBV28 to TRBJ2-1, with 12 bases fitting TRBD2. Germline loops: CDR1 MDHEN, CDR2 SYDVKM. With 6 bases clipped from V and 7 bases from J, the junction kept 7 bases outside the gene matches. CDR3 length: 15 amino acids. CDR3 sequence: CASSPGLAGINEQFF. The DNA for the CDR3 is TGTGCCAGCAGCCCGGGACTAGCGGGTATTAATGAGCAGTTCTTC.

The chain recombines TRBV27 with TRBJ2-3; 8 bases agree with TRBD1. Germline lookup yields CDR1 MNHEY and CDR2 SMNVEV (reference sequence). J was trimmed by 2 bases and V by 4 bases; bases with no gene match: 17. The CDR3 extends over 19 amino acids. The CDR3 DNA is TGTGCCAGCAGTTCGGTCCTACAAGACAGGGGATTTACCACAGATACGCAGTATTTT. This translates into CASSSVLQDRGFTTDTQYF.

V is TRBV28 and J is TRBJ2-7, with a tentative D call TRBD2 (5 bases). CDR1 is MDHEN, CDR2 SYDVKM, per germline. This CDR3 has 13 amino acids. V was trimmed by 3 bases and J by 4 bases, leaving 10 bases between them. This chain's CDR3 is CASSFPSGYEQYF. As DNA, the CDR3 is TGTGCCAGCAGTTTTCCATCGGGATACGAGCAGTACTTC.

This clone was detected only once. J is TRBJ2-7 and V is TRBV11-2; the D gene is possibly TRBD2 (6 bases). Germline V lookup: CDR1 SGHAT, CDR2 FQNNGV. Trimming took 4 bases from V and 2 from J, leaving 15 bases between them. The CDR3 covers 15 residues. Written as DNA, the CDR3 is TGTGCCAGCAGCTCAGAATCGACTAGGCCCTACGAGCAGTACTTC. This codes for CASSSESTRPYEQYF. Together with reference TRBV11-2 and TRBJ2-7, the CDR3 gives the full variable domain: EAGVAQSPRYKIIEKRQSVAFWCNPISGHATLYWYQQILGQGPKLLIQFQNNGVVDDSQLPKDRFSAERLKGVDSTLKIQPAKLEDSAVYLCASSSESTRPYEQYFGPGTRLTVT.

The V gene is TRBV9, the J gene TRBJ2-4, with TRBD1 identical over 10 bases. Germline CDR1 SGDLS, CDR2 YYNGEE. This CDR3 has 13 residues. V lost 3 bases to trimming and J lost 15 bases; unmatched junction nucleotides: 9. CDR3 nucleotide sequence: TGTGCCAGCAGCGCAGCCTGGGACAGGGGACTGTACTTC. This gives the protein CASSAAWDRGLYF.

This chain joins TRBV2 and TRBJ2-7, with D perhaps matching TRBD2 (5 bases). Deletions cut 1 base from V and 3 bases from J, with 19 bases between. CDR3 length: 17 residues. Per germline, CDR1 SNHLY and CDR2 FYNNEI. The CDR3 DNA reads TGTGCCAGCAGTGAAGGAAATAGCGTCGTAGCCGTCTACGAGCAGTACTTC. It specifies CASSEGNSVVAVYEQYF.

This clone was picked up one time. The rearrangement joins TRBV5-6 to TRBJ1-3, with a tentative D call TRBD1 (5 bases). The CDR3 is made up of 16 amino acids. CDR1 and CDR2 from the germline V gene are SGHDT and YYEEEE. Trimming stripped 5 bases from V and 0 bases from J, with 15 bases between. CDR3 amino acids: CASRGRGQRSGNTIYF. The CDR3 bases are TGTGCCAGCAGGGGCCGAGGACAACGCTCTGGAAACACCATATATTTT.

The chain carries TRBV6-5 and TRBJ2-7; weak D call: TRBD2 (6 bases). This CDR3 spans 14 amino acids. Germline CDR1 and CDR2: MNHEY and SVGAGI. V was trimmed by 6 bases and J by 5 bases, leaving 17 bases between them. In DNA form, the CDR3 reads TGTGCCAGCAGAATTTACGGGACTCACAACGAGCAGTACTTC. It encodes CASRIYGTHNEQYF.

The chain links TRBV6-5 to TRBJ1-2; no reliable D call. Germline CDR1 and CDR2: MNHEY and SVGAGI. The V end was cut by 7 bases, the J end by 8 bases, with 20 bases between. This CDR3 is built from 14 residues. DNA for the CDR3: TGTGCCAGCACCACGGGGTACGAAGAAGGGGGCTACACCTTC. This encodes CASTTGYEEGGYTF.

The chain links TRBV2 to TRBJ2-3; D tentatively reads TRBD1 or TRBD2 (5 bases each). Trimming removed 9 bases from V and 6 bases from J, with 16 bases in between. Germline-derived CDR1 and CDR2 are SNHLY and FYNNEI. The CDR3 is made up of 13 amino acids. CDR3 nucleotide sequence: TGTGCCAGAGGGGACCCCACACATGATACGCAGTATTTT. The encoded protein is CARGDPTHDTQYF.

The gene calls are TRBV1 and TRBJ1-1; the table names TRBD1, a call not compared with the DNA. TRBV1 is termed a pseudogene. The length of the CDR3 is 13 residues. In DNA form, the CDR3 reads TGCACCAGCAGCCAGCCAGGAAGGACTGAAGCTTTCTTT. Encoded protein: CTSSQPGRTEAFF.

The chain uses TRBV27 and TRBJ1-1; D unclear. Trimming cost V 5 bases and J 0 bases, with 7 bases left between them. Germline CDR1 MNHEY, CDR2 SMNVEV (reference sequence). The CDR3 runs to 13 residues. CDR3 loop: CASSGVMNTEAFF. As DNA, the CDR3 is TGTGCCAGCAGTGGAGTTATGAACACTGAAGCTTTCTTT.

The V call is TRBV7-9, the J call TRBJ1-1; D not resolved. Germline values: CDR1 SEHNR, CDR2 FQNEAQ (reference sequence). Trimming left V 5 bases short and J 1 base short, with 20 bases between. The CDR3 runs to 17 residues. The chain's CDR3 is CASSPPPGGHPNTEAFF. Written as DNA, the CDR3 is TGTGCCAGCAGCCCCCCCCCTGGTGGGCACCCGAACACTGAAGCTTTCTTT. The whole variable domain, filled in from reference TRBV7-9 and TRBJ1-1, reads DTGVSQNPRHKITKRGQNVTFRCDPISEHNRLYWYRQTLGQGPEFLTYFQNEAQLEKSRLLSDRFSAERPKGSFSTLEIQRTEQGDSAMYLCASSPPPGGHPNTEAFFGQGTRLTVV.

The chain has TRBV9 and TRBJ1-1; D is ambiguous. V was trimmed by 4 bases and J by 5 bases, leaving 12 bases between them. Germline CDR1 SGDLS, CDR2 YYNGEE. The CDR3 runs 13 residues. The DNA for the CDR3 is TGTGCCAGCAGCCCCCCCTCGGGGACTGAAGCTTTCTTT. Its translation: CASSPPSGTEAFF.